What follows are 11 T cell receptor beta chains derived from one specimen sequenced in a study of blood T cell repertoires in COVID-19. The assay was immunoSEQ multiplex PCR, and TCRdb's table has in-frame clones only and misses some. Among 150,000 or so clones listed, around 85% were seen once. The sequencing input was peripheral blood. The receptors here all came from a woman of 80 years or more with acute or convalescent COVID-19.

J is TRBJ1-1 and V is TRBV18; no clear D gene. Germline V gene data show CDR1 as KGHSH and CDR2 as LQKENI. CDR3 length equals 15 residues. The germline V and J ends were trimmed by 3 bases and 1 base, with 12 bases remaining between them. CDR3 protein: CASSPRGSQNTEAFF. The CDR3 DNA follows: TGTGCCAGCTCACCCCGAGGCTCTCAGAACACTGAAGCTTTCTTT. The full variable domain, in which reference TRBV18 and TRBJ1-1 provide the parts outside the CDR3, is NAGVMQNPRHLVRRRGQEARLRCSPMKGHSHVYWYRQLPEEGLKFMVYLQKENIIDESGMPKERFSAEFPKEGPSILRIQQVVRGDSAAYFCASSPRGSQNTEAFFGQGTRLTVV.

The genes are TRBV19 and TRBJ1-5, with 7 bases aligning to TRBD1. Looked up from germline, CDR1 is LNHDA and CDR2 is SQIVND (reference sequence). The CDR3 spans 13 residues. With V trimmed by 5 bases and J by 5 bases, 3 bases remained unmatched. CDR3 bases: TGTGCCAGTAGTTCGACAGGGCATCAGCCCCAGCATTTT. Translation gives CASSSTGHQPQHF.

The CDR3 sequence is CASSPTGWTNEKLFF. The CDR3 region has the DNA TGTGCCAGCAGCCCAACAGGGTGGACTAATGAAAAACTGTTTTTT. The chain recombines TRBV7-9 with TRBJ1-4; D perhaps matches TRBD1 (6 bases). The CDR3 length is 15 residues. Trimming took 5 bases from V and 2 from J, leaving 12 bases between them. Germline V gives CDR1 SEHNR, CDR2 FQNEAQ (reference sequence). The complete variable domain, with remaining parts taken from reference TRBV7-9 and TRBJ1-4, reads DTGVSQNPRHKITKRGQNVTFRCDPISEHNRLYWYRQTLGQGPEFLTYFQNEAQLEKSRLLSDRFSAERPKGSFSTLEIQRTEQGDSAMYLCASSPTGWTNEKLFFGSGTQLSVL.

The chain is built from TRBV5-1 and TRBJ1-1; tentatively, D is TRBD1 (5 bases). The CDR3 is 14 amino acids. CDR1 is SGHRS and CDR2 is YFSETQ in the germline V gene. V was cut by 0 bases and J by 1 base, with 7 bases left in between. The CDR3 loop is CASSLEGENTEAFF. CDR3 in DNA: TGCGCCAGCAGCTTGGAAGGGGAGAACACTGAAGCTTTCTTT.

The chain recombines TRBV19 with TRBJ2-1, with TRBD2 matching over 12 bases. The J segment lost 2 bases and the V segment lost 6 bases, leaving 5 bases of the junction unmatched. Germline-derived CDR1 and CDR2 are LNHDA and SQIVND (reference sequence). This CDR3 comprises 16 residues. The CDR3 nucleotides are TGTGCCAGTAGCCAGACTAGCGGGGGCCCCTACAATGAGCAGTTCTTC. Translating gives CASSQTSGGPYNEQFF.

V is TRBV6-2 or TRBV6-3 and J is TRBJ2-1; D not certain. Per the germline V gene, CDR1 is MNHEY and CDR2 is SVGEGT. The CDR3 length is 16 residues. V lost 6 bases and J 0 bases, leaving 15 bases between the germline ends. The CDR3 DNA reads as TGTGCCAGCAGCAGACGACAAATCAGCTCCTACAATGAGCAGTTCTTC. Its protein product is CASSRRQISSYNEQFF.

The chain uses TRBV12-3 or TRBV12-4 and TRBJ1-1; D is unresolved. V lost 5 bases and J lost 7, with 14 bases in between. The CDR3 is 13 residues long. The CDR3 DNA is TGTGCCAGCAGTCCAACCGCGGCCGGTGAAGCTTTCTTT. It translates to CASSPTAAGEAFF.

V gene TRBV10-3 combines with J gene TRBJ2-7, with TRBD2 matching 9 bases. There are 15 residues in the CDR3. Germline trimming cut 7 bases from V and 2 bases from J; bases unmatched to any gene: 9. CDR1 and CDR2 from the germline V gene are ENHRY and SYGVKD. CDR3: CAIKPGLAGTYEQYF. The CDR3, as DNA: TGTGCCATCAAGCCAGGCCTAGCGGGGACCTACGAGCAGTACTTC.

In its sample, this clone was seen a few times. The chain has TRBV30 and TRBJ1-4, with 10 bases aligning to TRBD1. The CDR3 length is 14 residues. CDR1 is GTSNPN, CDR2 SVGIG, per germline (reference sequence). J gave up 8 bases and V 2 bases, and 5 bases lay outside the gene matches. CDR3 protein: CAWSTGTGDEKLFF. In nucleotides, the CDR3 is TGTGCCTGGAGTACCGGGACAGGGGACGAAAAACTGTTTTTT.

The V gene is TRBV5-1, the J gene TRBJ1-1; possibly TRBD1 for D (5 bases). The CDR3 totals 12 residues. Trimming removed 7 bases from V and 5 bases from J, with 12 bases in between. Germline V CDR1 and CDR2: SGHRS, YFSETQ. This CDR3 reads CASAGDRTEAFF. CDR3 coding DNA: TGCGCCAGCGCAGGCGACAGAACTGAAGCTTTCTTT.

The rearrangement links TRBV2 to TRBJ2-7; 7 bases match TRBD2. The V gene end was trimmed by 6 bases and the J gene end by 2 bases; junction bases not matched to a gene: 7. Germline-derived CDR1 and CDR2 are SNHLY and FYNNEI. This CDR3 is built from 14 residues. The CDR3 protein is CASSHGRNTYEQYF. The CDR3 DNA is TGTGCCAGCAGCCACGGGAGGAATACCTACGAGCAGTACTTC.